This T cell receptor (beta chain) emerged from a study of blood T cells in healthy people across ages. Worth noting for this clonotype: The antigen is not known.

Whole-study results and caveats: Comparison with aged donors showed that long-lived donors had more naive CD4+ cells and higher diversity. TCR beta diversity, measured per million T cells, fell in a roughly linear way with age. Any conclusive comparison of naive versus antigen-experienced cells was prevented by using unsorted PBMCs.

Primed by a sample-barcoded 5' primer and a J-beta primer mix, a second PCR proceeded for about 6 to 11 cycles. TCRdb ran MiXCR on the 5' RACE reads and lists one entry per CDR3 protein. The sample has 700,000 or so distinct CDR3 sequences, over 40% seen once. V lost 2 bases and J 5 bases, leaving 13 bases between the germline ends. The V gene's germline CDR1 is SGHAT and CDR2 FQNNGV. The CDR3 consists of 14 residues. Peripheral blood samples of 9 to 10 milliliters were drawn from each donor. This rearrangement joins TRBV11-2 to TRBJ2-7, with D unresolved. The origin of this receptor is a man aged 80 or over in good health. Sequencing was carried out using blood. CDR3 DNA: TGTGCCAGCAGCTTACGAGATGGGATCCACGAGCAGTACTTC. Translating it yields CASSLRDGIHEQYF.